These 29 T cell receptor beta chains originate from one sample sequenced in a study of blood T cells in healthy people across ages. The second PCR ran about 6 to 12 cycles with a sample-barcoded 5' primer and J-beta primers. One entry per CDR3 protein, called by TCRdb with MiXCR from the 5' RACE reads. This sample carries over 1,200,000 distinct CDR3 sequences, approximately 60% of them seen once, and the ten largest clones take over 5.5%. The sample taken for sequencing was blood. These receptors all stem from a man aged 18 to 30 in good health.

The table lists this clonotype with a few counts. This chain links TRBV4-1 with TRBJ2-7, with a weak D call TRBD2 (6 bases). The V gene's germline CDR1 is MGHRA and CDR2 YSYEKL. The CDR3 is 14 amino acids. The germline V and J ends were trimmed by 2 bases and 3 bases, with 11 bases remaining between them. For the CDR3, the DNA is TGCGCCAGCAGCCAACCGGGACTCGACTACGAGCAGTACTTC. Its translation is CASSQPGLDYEQYF.

CDR3 sequence (DNA): TGTGCCAGCAGTTTTTCGGGTTCCATCGAGGCTTTCTTT. Translation: CASSFSGSIEAFF. The V call is TRBV27, the J call TRBJ1-1; D unresolved. The length of the CDR3 is 13 residues. Trimming cost V 3 bases and J 11 bases, with 16 bases left between them. The V gene's germline CDR1 is MNHEY and CDR2 SMNVEV (reference sequence).

The chain employs TRBV5-1 and TRBJ1-1; TRBD1 is a possible D gene (5 bases). CDR1 and CDR2 (germline): SGHRS, YFSETQ. V lost 6 bases and J 4 bases, leaving 16 bases between the germline ends. CDR3 length equals 14 residues. The CDR3 DNA is TGCGCCAGCACCGGGGGAGGGGCCCGCACTGAAGCTTTCTTT. Translation gives CASTGGGARTEAFF.

The chain is built from TRBV5-6 and TRBJ2-7; maybe TRBD2 (6 bases). Germline V gene data show CDR1 as SGHDT and CDR2 as YYEEEE. V lost 0 bases and J lost 10, with 23 bases in between. The CDR3 is 16 residues long. The CDR3 sequence: CASSLERVRLGRIQYF. As DNA, the CDR3 is TGTGCCAGCAGCTTGGAGCGGGTCCGCTTGGGTCGGATTCAGTACTTC.

Worth noting for this clonotype: A junction end diverges from the germline sequence, so it may reflect a read error. The chain employs TRBV6-5 and TRBJ1-2; D is uncertain. The CDR3 contains 17 residues. In germline, CDR1 is MNHEY, CDR2 SVGAGI. The CDR3 loop reads CASGYSNTDPLGYGYTF. The CDR3 bases are TGTGCCAGCGGTTACTCGAATACAGACCCCCTGGGTTATGGCTACACCTTC.

This clonotype was counted at least ten times. The chain has TRBV7-2 and TRBJ2-7; D might be TRBD1 (5 bases). Per germline, CDR1 SGHTA and CDR2 FQGNSA. This CDR3 spans 14 amino acids. V dropped 2 bases and J dropped 0 bases, with 8 bases sitting between them. CDR3 sequence: CASSLRQGSYEQYF. CDR3 sequence (DNA): TGTGCCAGCAGCTTACGGCAGGGCTCCTACGAGCAGTACTTC.

The V gene is TRBV28, the J gene TRBJ1-2; maybe TRBD1 (6 bases). This CDR3 spans 14 amino acids. Germline V gene sequence: CDR1 MDHEN, CDR2 SYDVKM. The germline V and J ends were trimmed by 5 bases and 3 bases, with 13 bases remaining between them. CDR3 in DNA: TGTGCCAGCAGTCCACAGGGAGTCTACTATGGCTACACCTTC. It yields the protein CASSPQGVYYGYTF.

The rearrangement joins TRBV5-1 to TRBJ1-2, with D unresolved. CDR1 and CDR2 (germline): SGHRS, YFSETQ. V was shortened by 4 bases and J by 3 bases, with 13 bases between the two germline ends. CDR3 size: 14 residues. Here the CDR3 reads CASSQSDTDYGYTF. The DNA of the CDR3 is TGCGCCAGCAGCCAATCCGACACCGACTATGGCTACACCTTC. Full variable domain (outside the CDR3, taken from reference TRBV5-1 and TRBJ1-2): KAGVTQTPRYLIKTRGQQVTLSCSPISGHRSVSWYQQTPGQGLQFLFEYFSETQRNKGNFPGRFSGRQFSNSRSEMNVSTLELGDSALYLCASSQSDTDYGYTFGSGTRLTVV.

This chain links TRBV4-1 with TRBJ2-5; 8 bases agree with TRBD1. CDR3 length: 16 residues. Looked up from germline, CDR1 is MGHRA and CDR2 is YSYEKL. Trimming removed 4 bases from V and 0 bases from J; junction bases left unmatched: 7. In nucleotides, the CDR3 is TGCGCCAGCAGCCCGAGGACAGGGATGAACCAAGAGACCCAGTACTTC. It encodes CASSPRTGMNQETQYF.

This clonotype has just one count. The chain joins TRBV4-3 to TRBJ2-7; no clear D gene. The V end was cut by 1 base, the J end by 2 bases, with 9 bases between. The CDR3 sequence is 14 residues long. Per the germline V gene, CDR1 is LGHNA and CDR2 is YSLEER. The CDR3: CASSQVSSTYEQYF. The CDR3 nucleotides are TGCGCCAGCAGCCAAGTCTCCAGTACCTACGAGCAGTACTTC.

The chain combines TRBV4-3 with TRBJ2-4; 8 bases are shared with TRBD2. The germline CDR1 and CDR2 sequences are LGHNA and YSLEER. J lost 8 bases, V lost 4 bases, and 10 bases had no gene match. CDR3 length equals 15 residues. DNA for the CDR3: TGCGCCAGCAGCCCCGCGGCCCTCGGGGGGGACATTCAGTACTTC. It translates to CASSPAALGGDIQYF.

V gene TRBV5-1 combines with J gene TRBJ2-5; no firm D call. This CDR3 has 14 amino acids. Deletions cut 4 bases from V and 2 bases from J, with 12 bases between. The germline gives CDR1 SGHRS, CDR2 YFSETQ. The CDR3 is CASSRTVEQETQYF. DNA for the CDR3: TGCGCCAGCAGCCGAACTGTAGAGCAAGAGACCCAGTACTTC.

V and J are TRBV2 and TRBJ1-1, with D possibly being TRBD1 (6 bases). The CDR3 extends over 15 amino acids. Trimming removed 6 bases at V and 6 bases at J, with 20 bases between. CDR1 SNHLY and CDR2 FYNNEI come from the germline V gene. The CDR3 is CASSALQGGRAEAFF. CDR3 in DNA: TGTGCCAGCAGCGCCTTACAGGGCGGGAGGGCTGAAGCTTTCTTT.

This clonotype was detected only a few times. The chain couples TRBV7-9 to TRBJ2-5; D possibly corresponds to TRBD1 (5 bases). This CDR3 is built from 14 residues. V was trimmed by 5 bases and J by 2 bases, leaving 12 bases between them. The V gene's germline CDR1 is SEHNR and CDR2 FQNEAQ (reference sequence). The CDR3 coding sequence is TGTGCCAGCAGCCCCGGACACGTACAAGAGACCCAGTACTTC. Protein sequence: CASSPGHVQETQYF.

This chain joins TRBV11-2 and TRBJ2-1, with D unresolved. Between the trimmed V and J ends, which lost 1 base and 0 bases, there was a span of 10 bases. CDR3 length equals 16 residues. CDR1 is SGHAT and CDR2 is FQNNGV in the germline V gene. CDR3 in DNA: TGTGCCAGCAGCTTAGGGGCCCAACTCTCCTACAATGAGCAGTTCTTC. Translated: CASSLGAQLSYNEQFF. The full variable domain, completed using reference TRBV11-2 and TRBJ2-1, is EAGVAQSPRYKIIEKRQSVAFWCNPISGHATLYWYQQILGQGPKLLIQFQNNGVVDDSQLPKDRFSAERLKGVDSTLKIQPAKLEDSAVYLCASSLGAQLSYNEQFFGPGTRLTVL.

The rearrangement links TRBV7-2 to TRBJ2-1; D is unresolved. This CDR3 region has 12 residues. Trimming took off 6 bases at V and 6 bases at J, with 9 bases between the two ends. The germline V gene has CDR1 SGHTA and CDR2 FQGNSA. The CDR3 sequence: CASRLGFNEQFF. CDR3 nucleotide sequence: TGTGCCAGCAGGCTAGGGTTCAATGAGCAGTTCTTC.

This chain joins TRBV20-1 and TRBJ2-5; 10 nucleotides line up with TRBD2. The ends lost 4 bases at V and 11 bases at J; junction bases unmatched: 13. CDR3 length: 14 residues. CDR1 DFQATT and CDR2 SNEGSKA come from the germline V gene (reference sequence). CDR3 nucleotides: TGCAGTGCTAATAGCGGGGGGTACGACAATGCGCAGTACTTC. It codes for CSANSGGYDNAQYF.

This clonotype has more than one count but fewer than ten. This sequence joins TRBV2 and TRBJ2-5; D not resolved. V was shortened by 3 bases and J by 7 bases, with 9 bases between the two germline ends. There are 12 residues in the CDR3. Germline V lookup: CDR1 SNHLY, CDR2 FYNNEI. The CDR3 spells CASSDGPGTQYF. The DNA of the CDR3 is TGTGCCAGCAGTGATGGTCCGGGGACCCAGTACTTC.

A single count supports this clonotype. J is TRBJ2-1 and V is TRBV29-1; TRBD2 might be the D (6 bases). In germline, CDR1 is SQVTM, CDR2 ANQGSEA. The V end lost 6 bases, the J end lost 6 bases, and 15 bases lay between the germline ends. The CDR3 is 13 residues long. The CDR3 spells CSVVGLLSNEQFF. CDR3 in DNA: TGCAGCGTAGTGGGACTCCTTTCCAATGAGCAGTTCTTC.

J is TRBJ2-5 and V is TRBV29-1; possible D gene TRBD2, 6 bases. V was cut by 6 bases and J by 5 bases, with 16 bases left in between. Germline CDR1 is SQVTM and CDR2 is ANQGSEA. This CDR3 has 13 residues. DNA for the CDR3: TGCAGCGTGCCGAGACTAGAATGGGAGACCCAGTACTTC. It is translated as CSVPRLEWETQYF.

The gene calls are TRBV29-1 and TRBJ2-2, with D perhaps TRBD1 (5 bases). The CDR3 has 12 amino acids. The V gene lost 5 bases and the J gene lost 7 bases, with 11 bases spanning the gap. In germline, CDR1 is SQVTM, CDR2 ANQGSEA. The CDR3 coding sequence is TGCAGCGTTCCCATAAGGGGCGGGGAGCTGTTTTTT. Protein product: CSVPIRGGELFF.

This clonotype was counted between two and nine times. This sequence joins TRBV7-9 and TRBJ1-1, with TRBD1 identical over 8 bases. Germline V lookup: CDR1 SEHNR, CDR2 FQNEAQ (reference sequence). V trimming: 7 bases; J trimming: 4 bases; junction bases outside the gene matches: 2. CDR3 length: 12 residues. CDR3 in amino acids: CASNQGATEAFF. The CDR3 DNA follows: TGTGCCAGCAACCAGGGGGCCACTGAAGCTTTCTTT.

This clonotype has only a few counts. The chain employs TRBV4-1 and TRBJ2-1, with D perhaps TRBD2 (5 bases). The CDR3 runs 13 residues. Deletions cut 3 bases from V and 12 bases from J, with 15 bases between. The germline CDR1 and CDR2 sequences are MGHRA and YSYEKL. The CDR3 is CASSHETTLRQFF. In DNA form, the CDR3 reads TGCGCCAGCAGCCACGAGACTACGCTCAGGCAGTTCTTC.

The sample holds a few counts of this clonotype. The V and J genes are TRBV6-5 and TRBJ2-1; 14 nucleotides line up with TRBD2. CDR3 size: 16 residues. CDR1 and CDR2 from the germline V gene are MNHEY and SVGAGI. The V gene end was trimmed by 6 bases and the J gene end by 9 bases; junction bases not matched to a gene: 10. The DNA of the CDR3 is TGTGCCAGCAGGCATCCGGGACTAGCGGGAGTTGGTGAGCAGTTCTTC. Amino acid sequence: CASRHPGLAGVGEQFF.

This clonotype showed up just once. Written as DNA, the CDR3 is TGTGCCTGCTCCCAGGGCCAGGGAATATTCGATGAGCAGTACTTC. Translation gives CACSQGQGIFDEQYF. The J gene is TRBJ2-5, the V gene TRBV7-9, with a possible D match to TRBD1 (5 bases). Germline values: CDR1 SEHNR, CDR2 FQNEAQ (reference sequence). Trimming left V 11 bases short and J 11 bases short, with 30 bases between. The CDR3 is made up of 15 amino acids.

V and J are TRBV7-7 and TRBJ2-6; 12 bases are shared with TRBD1. Germline CDR1 and CDR2: SSHAT and FNYEAQ (reference sequence). The CDR3 contains 19 residues. V lost 4 bases to trimming and J lost 4 bases; unmatched junction nucleotides: 11. This CDR3 reads CASSSLPGQGAKGANVLTF. The DNA for the CDR3 is TGTGCCAGCAGCTCATTACCGGGACAGGGGGCGAAAGGGGCCAACGTCCTGACTTTC.

The J gene is TRBJ1-2, the V gene TRBV18; 7 bases agree with TRBD1. The CDR3 runs 15 residues. The junction had 12 bases not matched to a gene; V was cut back by 3 bases and J by 8 bases. Per germline, CDR1 KGHSH and CDR2 LQKENI. CDR3 residues: CASSPTGKLVSGYTF. CDR3 sequence (DNA): TGTGCCAGCTCACCGACAGGGAAGTTAGTCTCCGGCTACACCTTC.

This chain joins TRBV20-1 and TRBJ1-6; 10 nucleotides match TRBD1. Germline-derived CDR1 and CDR2 are DFQATT and SNEGSKA (reference sequence). CDR3 length: 16 residues. V shed 3 bases, J shed 8 bases, and the junction held 10 bases outside the gene matches. CDR3 nucleotide sequence: TGCAGTGCTAGGGCCCCGGGACAGGGGATATATTCACCCCTCCACTTT. It codes for CSARAPGQGIYSPLHF.

This clonotype was seen a handful of times. This chain uses TRBV4-1 with TRBJ2-2; D unclear. The V gene's germline CDR1 is MGHRA and CDR2 YSYEKL. There are 11 residues in the CDR3. Between the trimmed V and J ends, which lost 2 bases and 8 bases, there was a span of 3 bases. The CDR3 DNA is TGCGCCAGCAGCCAATATGGGGAGCTGTTTTTT. Amino acid sequence: CASSQYGELFF.